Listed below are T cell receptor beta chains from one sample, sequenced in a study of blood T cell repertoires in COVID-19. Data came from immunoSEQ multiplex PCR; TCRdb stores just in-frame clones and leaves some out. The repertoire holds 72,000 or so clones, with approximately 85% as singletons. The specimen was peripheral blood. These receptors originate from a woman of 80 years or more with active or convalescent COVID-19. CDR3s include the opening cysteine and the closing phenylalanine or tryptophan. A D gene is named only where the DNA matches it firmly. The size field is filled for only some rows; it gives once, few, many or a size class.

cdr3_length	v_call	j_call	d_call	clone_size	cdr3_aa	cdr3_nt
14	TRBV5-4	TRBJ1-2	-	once	CASSLGTGIGGYTF	TGTGCCAGCAGCTTGGGTACGGGGATCGGGGGCTACACCTTC
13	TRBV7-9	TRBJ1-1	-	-	CASSLGQATEAFF	TGTGCCAGCAGCTTAGGACAAGCCACTGAAGCTTTCTTT
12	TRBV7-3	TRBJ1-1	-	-	CASSLDSLNVFF	TGTGCCAGCAGCTTAGACAGCTTAAACGTTTTCTTT
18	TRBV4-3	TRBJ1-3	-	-	CASSQDLRRDGFGNTIYF	TGCGCCAGCAGCCAAGATCTAAGGAGGGATGGATTCGGAAACACCATATATTTT
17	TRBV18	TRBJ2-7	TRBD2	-	CASSPTSGGFFLYEQYF	TGTGCCAGCTCACCGACTAGCGGGGGGTTTTTTCTGTACGAGCAGTACTTC
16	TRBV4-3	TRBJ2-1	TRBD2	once	CASSQDPHPGGNEQFF	TGCGCCAGCAGCCAAGATCCCCACCCGGGGGGGAATGAGCAGTTCTTC
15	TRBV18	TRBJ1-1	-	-	CASSLKGREGTEAFF	TGTGCCAGCTCACTGAAGGGCAGGGAGGGCACTGAAGCTTTCTTT
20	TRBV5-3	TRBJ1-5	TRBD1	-	CARSLLKTDRGMRGNQPQHF	TGTGCCAGAAGCTTGTTAAAGACGGACAGGGGGATGAGGGGGAATCAGCCCCAGCATTTT
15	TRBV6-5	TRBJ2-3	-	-	CASSPGSTYTDTQYF	TGTGCCAGCAGTCCAGGGTCTACTTACACAGATACGCAGTATTTT
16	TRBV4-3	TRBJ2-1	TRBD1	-	CASSQDPQGARDEQFF	TGCGCCAGCAGCCAAGATCCCCAGGGGGCGCGAGATGAGCAGTTCTTC
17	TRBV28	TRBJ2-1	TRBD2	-	CASSLVSGGDEFDEQFF	TGTGCCAGCAGTTTAGTTAGCGGGGGTGATGAATTTGATGAGCAGTTCTTC
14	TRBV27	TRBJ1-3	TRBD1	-	CASRSDRAGNTIYF	TGTGCCAGCAGATCGGACAGGGCGGGAAACACCATATATTTT
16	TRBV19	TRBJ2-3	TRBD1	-	CASPPDRDRLTDTQYF	TGTGCCAGTCCTCCCGACCGGGACAGGTTAACGGATACGCAGTATTTT
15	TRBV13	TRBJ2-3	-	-	CASSSNTKPTDTQYF	TGTGCCAGCAGCTCCAACACAAAACCCACAGATACGCAGTATTTT
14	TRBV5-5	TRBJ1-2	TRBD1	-	CASSGAQGIGGYTF	TGTGCCAGCAGCGGAGCACAGGGGATCGGTGGCTACACCTTC
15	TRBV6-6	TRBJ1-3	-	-	CASSREREAGNTIYF	TGTGCCAGCAGTCGCGAGAGGGAGGCTGGAAACACCATATATTTT
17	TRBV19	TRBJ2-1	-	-	CASSNPPQGRTYNEQFF	TGTGCCAGTAGTAACCCTCCCCAGGGCAGAACCTACAATGAGCAGTTCTTC
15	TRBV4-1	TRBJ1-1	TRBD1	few	CASSQEGGGPSEAFF	TGCGCCAGCAGCCAAGAAGGGGGCGGCCCCTCTGAAGCTTTCTTT
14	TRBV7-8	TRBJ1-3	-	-	CASNPGLSGNTIYF	TGTGCCAGTAACCCAGGCCTCTCTGGAAACACCATATATTTT
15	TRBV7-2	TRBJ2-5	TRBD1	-	CASSDLQGLGETQYF	TGTGCCAGCAGCGACCTACAGGGGTTAGGAGAGACCCAGTACTTC
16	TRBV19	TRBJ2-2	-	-	CASSQGARGNTGELFF	TGTGCCAGTAGTCAAGGTGCCAGGGGAAACACCGGGGAGCTGTTTTTT
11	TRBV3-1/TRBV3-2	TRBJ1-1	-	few	CASSRHTEAFF	TGTGCCAGCAGCCGGCACACTGAAGCTTTCTTT
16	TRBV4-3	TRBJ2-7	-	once	CASSQALRGPSYEQYF	TGCGCCAGCAGCCAAGCGTTAAGGGGCCCCTCCTACGAGCAGTACTTC
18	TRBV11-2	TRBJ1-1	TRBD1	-	CASSLTVAGGFSDTEAFF	TGTGCCAGCAGCTTAACGGTTGCAGGGGGCTTCTCGGACACTGAAGCTTTCTTT
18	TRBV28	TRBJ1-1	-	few	CASPPLYQGSALNTEAFF	TGTGCCAGCCCCCCACTATATCAGGGGTCTGCCTTGAACACTGAAGCTTTCTTT
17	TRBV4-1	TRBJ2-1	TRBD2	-	CASSQVVVTSGGSEQFF	TGCGCCAGCAGCCAAGTGGTGGTTACTAGCGGGGGGAGTGAGCAGTTCTTC
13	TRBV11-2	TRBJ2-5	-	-	CASSRNRDKTQYF	TGTGCCAGCAGCCGAAACAGGGATAAGACCCAGTACTTC
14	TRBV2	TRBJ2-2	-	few	CASSKEGGTGELFF	TGTGCCAGCAGCAAAGAGGGGGGGACCGGGGAGCTGTTTTTT
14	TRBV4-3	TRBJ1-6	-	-	CASSHRGINSPLHF	TGCGCCAGCAGCCACCGGGGGATAAATTCACCCCTCCACTTT
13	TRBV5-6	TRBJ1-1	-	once	CASSLVGVTEAFF	TGTGCCAGCAGCTTGGTAGGGGTGACTGAAGCTTTCTTT
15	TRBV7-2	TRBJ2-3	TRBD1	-	CASSNGAGGPDTQYF	TGTGCCAGCAGTAACGGGGCAGGGGGCCCAGATACGCAGTATTTT
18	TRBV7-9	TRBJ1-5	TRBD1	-	CASSLDRGGQLSNQPQHF	TGTGCCAGCAGCCTTGACCGTGGGGGACAGCTAAGCAATCAGCCCCAGCATTTT
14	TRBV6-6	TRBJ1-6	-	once	CASSSREGNSPLHF	TGTGCCAGCAGTTCTCGGGAGGGCAATTCACCCCTCCACTTT
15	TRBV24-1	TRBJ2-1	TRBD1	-	CATSDLRDRGDEQFF	TGTGCCACCAGTGATTTGCGGGACAGGGGGGATGAGCAGTTCTTC
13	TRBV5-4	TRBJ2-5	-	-	CASSKTDADSQYF	TGTGCCAGCAGCAAGACTGACGCTGATTCCCAGTACTTC
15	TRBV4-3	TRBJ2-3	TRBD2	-	CASSPSGDFTDTQYF	TGCGCCAGCAGCCCTAGCGGGGACTTCACAGATACGCAGTATTTT
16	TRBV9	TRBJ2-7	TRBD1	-	CASSTGTGGSFYEQYF	TGTGCCAGCAGCACCGGGACAGGGGGGTCTTTCTACGAGCAGTACTTC
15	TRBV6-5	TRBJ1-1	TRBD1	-	CASSYSGQGNTEAFF	TGTGCCAGCAGTTACTCGGGACAGGGAAACACTGAAGCTTTCTTT
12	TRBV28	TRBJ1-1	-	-	CASIHWNTEAFF	TGTGCCAGCATCCATTGGAACACTGAAGCTTTCTTT
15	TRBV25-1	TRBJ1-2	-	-	CASSEFLGNIYGYTF	TGTGCCAGCAGTGAATTCTTGGGCAATATTTATGGCTACACCTTC
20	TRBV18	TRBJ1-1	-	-	CASSPGDIFLGGEGNTEAFF	TGTGCCAGCTCACCAGGTGATATTTTTTTGGGAGGAGAGGGGAACACTGAAGCTTTCTTT
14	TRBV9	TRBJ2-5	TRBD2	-	CASSVNSGKETQYF	TGTGCCAGCAGCGTAAATAGCGGGAAAGAGACCCAGTACTTC
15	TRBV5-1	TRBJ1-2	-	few	CASSLPTEGGHGYTF	TGCGCCAGCAGCTTGCCCACAGAGGGGGGGCATGGCTACACCTTC
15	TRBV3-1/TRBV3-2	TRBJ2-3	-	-	CASSQEELGTDTQYF	TGTGCCAGCAGCCAAGAGGAGCTAGGCACAGATACGCAGTATTTT
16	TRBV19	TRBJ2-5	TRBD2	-	CASSILSGGAQETQYF	TGTGCCAGTAGTATTCTCAGCGGGGGGGCACAGGAGACCCAGTACTTC
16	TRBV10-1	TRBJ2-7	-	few	CASSESGGGHYNEQYF	TGCGCCAGCAGTGAGTCTGGGGGGGGACACTACAACGAGCAGTACTTC
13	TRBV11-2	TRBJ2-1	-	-	CASSWADSNEQFF	TGTGCCAGCAGCTGGGCAGACAGTAATGAGCAGTTCTTC
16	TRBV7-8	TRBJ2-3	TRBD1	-	CASSLGQGANTDTQYF	TGTGCCAGCAGCTTAGGACAGGGGGCAAACACAGATACGCAGTATTTT
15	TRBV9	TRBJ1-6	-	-	CASSVQGTGNSPLHF	TGTGCCAGCAGCGTTCAGGGCACAGGTAATTCACCCCTCCACTTT
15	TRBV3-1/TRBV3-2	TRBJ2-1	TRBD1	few	CASSQVGTANNEQFF	TGTGCCAGCAGCCAAGTTGGGACAGCTAACAATGAGCAGTTCTTC
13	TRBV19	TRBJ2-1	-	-	CASSIDQAGGQFF	TGTGCCAGTAGTATAGATCAGGCTGGAGGGCAGTTCTTC
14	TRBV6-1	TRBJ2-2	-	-	CASSESSGTGELFF	TGTGCCAGCAGTGAATCGTCGGGGACCGGGGAGCTGTTTTTT
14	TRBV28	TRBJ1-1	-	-	CASSPSTRNTEAFF	TGTGCCAGCAGTCCCTCCACACGGAACACTGAAGCTTTCTTT
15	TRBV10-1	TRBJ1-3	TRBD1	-	CAGPGQAFSGNTIYF	TGCGCCGGTCCGGGACAGGCCTTCTCTGGAAACACCATATATTTT
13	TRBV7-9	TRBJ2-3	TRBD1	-	CASSLTGADTQYF	TGTGCCAGCAGCCTCACAGGGGCAGATACGCAGTATTTT
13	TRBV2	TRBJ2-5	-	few	CASSAVRKETQYF	TGTGCCAGCAGTGCGGTGCGAAAAGAGACCCAGTACTTC
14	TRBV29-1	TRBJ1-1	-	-	CSGVVQSGDTEAFF	TGCAGCGGGGTGGTTCAATCGGGGGACACTGAAGCTTTCTTT
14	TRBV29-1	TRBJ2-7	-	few	CSVLLPDRSYEQYF	TGCAGCGTACTTCTTCCTGACAGGAGCTACGAGCAGTACTTC